What follows are 20 T cell receptor beta chains derived from one specimen sequenced in a study of T cell repertoires in cytomegalovirus infection. TCRdb processed the reads anew with MiXCR; each CDR3 protein has one entry. This table holds approximately 70,000 distinct CDR3 sequences, under 25% found once. These receptors lack a known antigen. Sequencing was performed on PBMCs, sequenced either directly or after in vitro stimulation (not recorded which). The receptor set was obtained from a human donor in good health (CMV status not recorded). Some clones in this sample may be carry-over from other donors' samples.

V and J are TRBV28 and TRBJ1-5; no clear D. Per the germline V gene, CDR1 is MDHEN and CDR2 is SYDVKM. There are 16 residues in the CDR3. V was cut by 3 bases and J by 4 bases, with 16 bases left in between. Here the CDR3 DNA reads TGTGCCAGCAGTTTCCCCCTTTCGACTGTTAATCAGCCCCAGCATTTT. Residues: CASSFPLSTVNQPQHF. Full variable domain (remainder filled in from reference TRBV28 and TRBJ1-5): DVKVTQSSRYLVKRTGEKVFLECVQDMDHENMFWYRQDPGLGLRLIYFSYDVKMKEKGDIPEGYSVSREKKERFSLILESASTNQTSMYLCASSFPLSTVNQPQHFGDGTRLSIL.

This clonotype was picked up a small number of times. Here the CDR3 reads CASSETANTEAFF. The DNA for the CDR3 is TGCGCCAGCAGCGAAACAGCGAACACTGAAGCTTTCTTT. This chain joins TRBV10-1 and TRBJ1-1, with D unresolved. The ends were cut back, 6 bases at V and 1 base at J, with 9 bases in the middle. The CDR3 runs 13 residues. Looked up from germline, CDR1 is WNHNN and CDR2 is SYGVQD (reference sequence).

Concerning this clonotype: Germline is not matched at one junction end, which may reflect a read error. CDR3 sequence: CASSLVWEGEAFF. As DNA, the CDR3 is TGTGCCAGCAGCTTGGTATGGGAGGGAGAAGCTTTCTTT. The gene calls are TRBV5-3 and TRBJ1-1; D gene unclear. TRBV5-3 falls under the ORF class, with uncertain function. The CDR3 totals 13 residues.

This clonotype has more than one count but fewer than ten. The chain employs TRBV4-1 and TRBJ1-3; no reliable D call. Germline V gene lookup returns CDR1 MGHRA and CDR2 YSYEKL. There are 15 residues in the CDR3. With 0 bases removed from V and 0 bases from J, the gap between germline ends came to 6 bases. CDR3 amino acids: CASSQDPASGNTIYF. CDR3 DNA sequence: TGCGCCAGCAGCCAAGATCCGGCCTCTGGAAACACCATATATTTT.

The V call is TRBV11-2, the J call TRBJ1-1; D is possibly TRBD1 (5 bases). The V end lost 1 base, the J end lost 1 base, and 7 bases lay between the germline ends. The CDR3 consists of 14 residues. CDR1 and CDR2 from the germline V gene are SGHAT and FQNNGV. CDR3 sequence: CASSLVQGNTEAFF. The CDR3 DNA sequence: TGTGCCAGCAGCTTAGTCCAGGGGAACACTGAAGCTTTCTTT.

Points on this clonotype: Germline and junction disagree at one end, which may indicate a read error. This chain uses TRBV12-3 or TRBV12-4 with TRBJ2-1; a weak D match, TRBD1 (6 bases). The CDR3 runs to 11 residues. The CDR3 DNA sequence: TGTGCCAGCAGTCCCGGGACACGGGAAAGCTTC. Translation: CASSPGTRESF.

The rearrangement joins TRBV28 to TRBJ2-3; D is undetermined. This CDR3 region has 13 residues. Germline lookup yields CDR1 MDHEN and CDR2 SYDVKM. The germline V and J ends were trimmed by 6 bases and 9 bases, with 16 bases remaining between them. This CDR3 is CASSPDPYRTQYF. CDR3 sequence (DNA): TGTGCCAGCAGCCCTGACCCCTATCGAACGCAGTATTTT.

This clonotype was detected ten times or more. The CDR3 loop reads CASSLEGTHEKLFF. In DNA, the CDR3 is TGTGCCAGCAGCTTAGAGGGAACCCATGAAAAACTGTTTTTT. The rearrangement links TRBV7-9 to TRBJ1-4; D remains unclear. Trimming cost V 1 base and J 6 bases, with 9 bases left between them. CDR1 and CDR2 from the germline V gene are SEHNR and FQNEAQ (reference sequence). CDR3 length: 14 residues.

This chain uses TRBV19 with TRBJ2-3; the D is unclear. V lost 6 bases to trimming and J lost 2 bases, with 15 bases between them. Germline CDR1 LNHDA, CDR2 SQIVND (reference sequence). The CDR3 totals 15 residues. CDR3: CASRALPKLTDTQYF. The DNA of the CDR3 is TGTGCCAGTAGGGCCCTCCCAAAACTCACAGATACGCAGTATTTT. The entire variable domain, with the rest obtained from reference TRBV19 and TRBJ2-3, is as follows: DGGITQSPKYLFRKEGQNVTLSCEQNLNHDAMYWYRQDPGQGLRLIYYSQIVNDFQKGDIAEGYSVSREKKESFPLTVTSAQKNPTAFYLCASRALPKLTDTQYFGPGTRLTVL.

This clonotype was counted only a few times. The rearrangement joins TRBV27 to TRBJ2-7; D is uncertain. The CDR3 runs to 9 residues. From germline, CDR1 is MNHEY and CDR2 SMNVEV (reference sequence). Between the trimmed V and J ends, which lost 5 bases and 11 bases, there was a span of 7 bases. CDR3 in amino acids: CASSLCKYV. The CDR3 DNA reads as TGTGCCAGCAGTCTTTGTAAGTACGTC.

The V gene is TRBV19, the J gene TRBJ1-3; D might be TRBD1 (5 bases). Trimming took off 5 bases at V and 3 bases at J, with 8 bases between the two ends. Germline V lookup: CDR1 LNHDA, CDR2 SQIVND (reference sequence). The length of the CDR3 is 13 residues. CDR3 coding DNA: TGTGCCAGTAGTGAAGGGGTTGGAAACACCATATATTTT. It encodes CASSEGVGNTIYF.

V gene TRBV4-3 combines with J gene TRBJ2-1; no clear D. This CDR3 spans 14 amino acids. The germline gives CDR1 LGHNA, CDR2 YSLEER. Trimming left V 4 bases short and J 8 bases short, with 15 bases between. CDR3 DNA sequence: TGCGCCAGCAGCCCCTGGGTCCGGGCCGATGAGCAGTTCTTC. This sequence encodes CASSPWVRADEQFF.

This rearrangement joins TRBV7-2 to TRBJ1-2; D not certain. V lost 5 bases and J 6 bases, leaving 10 bases between the germline ends. CDR3 length: 12 residues. Germline V CDR1 and CDR2: SGHTA, FQGNSA. The CDR3 loop is CASSPRTHGYTF. The CDR3 DNA reads as TGTGCCAGCAGCCCCCGGACGCATGGCTACACCTTC.

The rearrangement uses TRBV28 and TRBJ2-3; D is undetermined. The germline CDR1 and CDR2 sequences are MDHEN and SYDVKM. The CDR3 consists of 14 residues. The V end was cut by 6 bases, the J end by 0 bases, with 10 bases between. CDR3 in amino acids: CASSALVSTDTQYF. The CDR3 DNA sequence: TGTGCCAGCAGCGCCCTGGTTAGCACAGATACGCAGTATTTT.

The chain joins TRBV12-3 or TRBV12-4 to TRBJ1-4, with D possibly matching TRBD1 (6 bases). The CDR3 loop spans 17 amino acids. Between the trimmed V and J ends, which lost 6 bases and 4 bases, there was a span of 21 bases. CDR3 loop: CASRTGTIIGGNEKLFF. In nucleotides, the CDR3 is TGTGCCAGCAGAACCGGGACTATCATAGGGGGTAATGAAAAACTGTTTTTT.

This clonotype was counted ten times or more. The rearrangement uses TRBV19 and TRBJ1-5; 8 bases fit TRBD1. With 5 bases clipped from V and 7 bases from J, the junction kept 10 bases outside the gene matches. Germline V CDR1 and CDR2: LNHDA, SQIVND (reference sequence). The CDR3 extends over 15 amino acids. The CDR3 bases are TGTGCCAGTAGTCACTCGGACAGGGCCGTCCAGCCCCAGCATTTT. It yields the protein CASSHSDRAVQPQHF.

This clonotype appeared a few times. The chain is built from TRBV7-6 and TRBJ2-5; 7 nucleotides line up with TRBD1. V was pared by 6 bases and J by 4 bases, with 11 bases of the junction left unmatched. The CDR3 has 15 residues. Germline V CDR1 and CDR2: SGHVS, FNYEAQ. The CDR3 sequence is CASRSNRGLGETQYF. The CDR3 DNA reads TGTGCCAGCAGATCAAACAGGGGCCTAGGAGAGACCCAGTACTTC. The whole variable domain, filled in from reference TRBV7-6 and TRBJ2-5, reads GAGVSQSPRYKVTKRGQDVALRCDPISGHVSLYWYRQALGQGPEFLTYFNYEAQQDKSGLPNDRFSAERPEGSISTLTIQRTEQRDSAMYRCASRSNRGLGETQYFGPGTRLLVL.

Written as DNA, the CDR3 is TGTGCCAGCAGCTTAGCGTCCGGCAGCGAGGCGCCCCAGCATTTT. This gives the protein CASSLASGSEAPQHF. This sequence joins TRBV7-2 and TRBJ1-5; D uncertain. Germline loops: CDR1 SGHTA, CDR2 FQGNSA. The V gene lost 0 bases and the J gene lost 9 bases, with 15 bases spanning the gap. The CDR3 spans 15 residues. The whole variable domain, filled in from reference TRBV7-2 and TRBJ1-5, reads GAGVSQSPSNKVTEKGKDVELRCDPISGHTALYWYRQSLGQGLEFLIYFQGNSAPDKSGLPSDRFSAERTGGSVSTLTIQRTQQEDSAVYLCASSLASGSEAPQHFGDGTRLSIL.

The genes are TRBV19 and TRBJ2-1, with 7 positions matching TRBD2. This CDR3 is built from 15 residues. V gave up 5 bases and J gave up 3 bases; unmatched junction bases: 7. Per the germline V gene, CDR1 is LNHDA and CDR2 is SQIVND (reference sequence). The CDR3 reads CASSPLARNYNEQFF. The CDR3 bases are TGTGCCAGTAGTCCACTAGCGCGGAACTACAATGAGCAGTTCTTC.

This clonotype has more than one count but fewer than ten. This chain connects TRBV20-1 to TRBJ2-3; D is perhaps TRBD1 (5 bases). The V end was cut by 4 bases, the J end by 1 base, with 21 bases between. CDR3 length: 17 amino acids. Germline-derived CDR1 and CDR2 are DFQATT and SNEGSKA (reference sequence). CDR3 sequence: CSANPLVGPLGTDTQYF. In DNA, the CDR3 is TGCAGTGCTAACCCCCTTGTGGGGCCCCTAGGCACAGATACGCAGTATTTT.